A selection of T cell receptor beta chains follows, all from one sample in a study of breast tumors, draining lymph nodes, adjacent tissues. TCRdb analysed the multiplex PCR reads with MiXCR anew, one entry per CDR3 protein. The sample contains 24,000 or so distinct CDR3 sequences, roughly a quarter of which appear only once. The sequenced material came from breast tumor tissue. These receptors were taken from a female donor with breast cancer. Some clones in this sample may be carry-over from other donors' samples. CDR3s include the opening cysteine and the closing phenylalanine or tryptophan. A D gene is named only where the DNA matches it firmly. Clone size is given for some rows only: seen once, a few or many times, or a class if the clone is expanded.

D	J	V	size	CDR3	DNA
NA	TRBJ1-6	TRBV6-5	many	CASSYSGYNSPLHF	TGTGCCAGCAGTTACTCGGGGTATAATTCACCCCTCCACTTT
NA	TRBJ2-3	TRBV27	many	CASSVRGNGADTQYF	TGTGCCAGCAGTGTCCGCGGGAATGGGGCAGATACGCAGTATTTT
TRBD2	TRBJ2-7	TRBV9	many	CASSDGTSGRAGYEQYF	TGTGCCAGCAGCGACGGGACTAGCGGGAGGGCCGGGTACGAGCAGTACTTC
NA	TRBJ2-2	TRBV4-2	many	CASSQAQGLVAGELFF	TGTGCCAGCAGCCAAGCGCAGGGGCTAGTCGCCGGGGAGCTGTTTTTT
NA	TRBJ1-3	TRBV29-1	many	CSVKVTGHQYPSGNTIYF	TGCAGCGTTAAGGTGACAGGACACCAATACCCCTCTGGAAACACCATATATTTT
TRBD2	TRBJ2-2	TRBV5-4	many	CASSLRGGANTGELFF	TGTGCCAGCAGCTTGCGGGGGGGCGCAAACACCGGGGAGCTGTTTTTT
NA	TRBJ2-7	TRBV4-1	NA	CASSRFLPSYEQYF	TGCGCCAGCAGTCGCTTTCTGCCCTCCTACGAGCAGTACTTC
NA	TRBJ2-1	TRBV5-1	NA	CASTNLFEQFF	TGTGCCAGCACCAATTTGTTTGAGCAGTTCTTC
TRBD2	TRBJ2-1	TRBV7-3	many	CASGETSGRIHEQFF	TGTGCCAGCGGAGAGACTAGCGGGAGGATCCATGAGCAGTTCTTC
TRBD2	TRBJ2-1	TRBV20-1	NA	CSASRGAGGIYEQFF	TGCAGTGCCAGCCGTGGAGCGGGAGGTATCTATGAGCAGTTCTTC
TRBD2	TRBJ2-1	TRBV20-1	medium-sized	CSALAGELGNEQFF	TGCAGTGCCCTAGCGGGAGAGCTTGGCAATGAGCAGTTCTTC
NA	TRBJ1-1	TRBV12-3/TRBV12-4	few	CASSFGSGTEAFF	TGTGCCAGCAGTTTTGGTTCGGGCACTGAAGCTTTCTTT
TRBD1	TRBJ2-7	TRBV5-1	many	CASSLGQGSYEQYF	TGCGCCAGCAGCCTGGGACAGGGCTCCTACGAGCAGTACTTC
NA	TRBJ2-3	TRBV28	many	CASSLSADTQYF	TGTGCCAGCAGTTTATCGGCAGATACGCAGTATTTT
TRBD1	TRBJ1-2	TRBV7-6	many	CASSLGSPGQGRGYTF	TGTGCCAGCAGCTTAGGGAGTCCGGGACAGGGGCGAGGCTACACCTTC
TRBD2	TRBJ2-1	TRBV19	NA	CASSVGLAGPYNEQFF	TGTGCCAGTAGTGTAGGACTAGCGGGACCCTACAATGAGCAGTTCTTC
NA	TRBJ2-7	TRBV6-5	many	CARAKQGTPYEQYF	TGTGCCAGGGCAAAACAGGGAACACCCTACGAGCAGTACTTC
NA	TRBJ2-5	TRBV7-9	many	CASSLAQTPHLETQYF	TGTGCCAGCAGCTTAGCACAGACCCCCCACCTGGAGACCCAGTACTTC
NA	TRBJ1-3	TRBV7-8	many	CASSLRGKGEGDTIYF	TGTGCCAGCAGCTTAAGGGGAAAGGGGGAAGGGGACACCATATATTTT
TRBD2	TRBJ2-1	TRBV5-1	many	CASSGGSGRPYNEQFF	TGCGCCAGCAGCGGAGGGAGCGGGAGGCCCTACAATGAGCAGTTCTTC
NA	TRBJ1-2	TRBV27	many	CASRPLDRENYGYTF	TGTGCCAGCAGGCCGTTGGATCGGGAGAACTATGGCTACACCTTC
TRBD1	TRBJ2-1	TRBV15	many	CATSIGTEYNEQFF	TGTGCCACCAGCATTGGGACAGAATACAATGAGCAGTTCTTC
NA	TRBJ2-2	TRBV12-3/TRBV12-4	many	CASNRVGTGELFF	TGTGCCAGCAACAGGGTTGGCACCGGGGAGCTGTTTTTT
NA	TRBJ2-5	TRBV15	NA	CATSRDGQKKTQYF	TGTGCCACTAGCAGAGACGGGCAGAAGAAGACCCAGTACTTC
NA	TRBJ2-2	TRBV7-7	many	CASSPTGNTGELFF	TGTGCTAGCAGCCCAACAGGGAACACCGGGGAGCTGTTTTTT
TRBD1	TRBJ2-7	TRBV6-6	few	CASSRTGEAYEQYF	TGTGCCAGCAGCCGGACAGGCGAGGCCTACGAGCAGTACTTC
TRBD1	TRBJ2-1	TRBV27	NA	CASTRGTAQNEQFF	TGTGCCTCCACGAGAGGGACAGCCCAGAATGAGCAGTTCTTC
TRBD2	TRBJ2-1	TRBV20-1	once	CSAPTSGRADEQFF	TGCAGTGCCCCGACTAGCGGGAGGGCGGATGAGCAGTTCTTC
TRBD2	TRBJ2-7	TRBV7-8	once	CASSHGTSRHEQYF	TGTGCCAGCAGCCACGGGACTAGCCGCCACGAGCAGTACTTC
TRBD1	TRBJ2-7	TRBV28	many	CASSFRQGAPAEQYF	TGTGCCAGCAGTTTCAGACAGGGGGCGCCGGCCGAGCAGTACTTC
NA	TRBJ2-1	TRBV20-1	many	CSASPPVRKSYNEQFF	TGCAGTGCTAGCCCGCCCGTACGGAAGTCCTACAATGAGCAGTTCTTC
NA	TRBJ2-7	TRBV20-1	many	CSAGSLEGSSYEQYF	TGCAGTGCTGGATCATTGGAGGGGAGCTCCTACGAGCAGTACTTC
NA	TRBJ1-4	TRBV11-2	many	CASSFWGEKLFF	TGTGCCAGCAGCTTTTGGGGGGAAAAACTGTTTTTT
NA	TRBJ1-5	TRBV10-3	many	CAISETDQPQHF	TGTGCCATCAGTGAGACCGATCAGCCCCAGCATTTT
NA	TRBJ2-7	TRBV30	many	CAWSVASPYEQYF	TGTGCCTGGAGTGTGGCAAGCCCCTACGAGCAGTACTTC
NA	TRBJ1-5	TRBV18	many	CASSTTALVQPQHF	TGTGCCAGCTCGACTACTGCCCTGGTTCAGCCCCAGCATTTT
NA	TRBJ1-5	TRBV6-1	many	CASSGEGRQPQHF	TGTGCCAGCAGTGGCGAAGGGAGGCAGCCCCAGCATTTT
TRBD1	TRBJ1-3	TRBV28	many	CASRDRTGAGNTIYF	TGTGCCAGCAGAGACCGGACAGGGGCCGGAAACACCATATATTTT
TRBD2	TRBJ2-7	TRBV11-1	NA	CASSFGESGSSYEQYF	TGTGCCAGCAGTTTCGGGGAAAGCGGGAGCTCCTACGAGCAGTACTTC
TRBD1	TRBJ2-3	TRBV2	few	CASTKTGASTDMQYF	TGTGCCAGCACCAAGACAGGGGCAAGTACAGATATGCAGTATTTT
NA	TRBJ2-6	TRBV7-9	many	CASSPFGGRNSGANVLTF	TGTGCCAGCAGCCCCTTTGGGGGACGGAACTCTGGGGCCAACGTCCTGACTTTC
NA	TRBJ2-5	TRBV10-3	many	CATGTGVGETQYF	TGTGCCACGGGGACCGGGGTCGGAGAGACCCAGTACTTC
TRBD2	TRBJ2-5	TRBV20-1	many	CSARDRSGSILETQYF	TGCAGTGCTAGAGATCGTAGCGGGAGCATCTTAGAGACCCAGTACTTC
NA	TRBJ2-1	TRBV7-9	many	CASRQALGDEQFF	TGTGCCAGCAGACAGGCCCTCGGGGATGAGCAGTTCTTC
NA	TRBJ2-5	TRBV6-6	many	CASSLRPEGETQYF	TGTGCCAGCAGTTTACGGCCAGAAGGAGAGACCCAGTACTTC
NA	TRBJ1-5	TRBV9	many	CASSGAPGQPQHF	TGTGCCAGCAGCGGGGCCCCCGGACAGCCCCAGCATTTT
NA	TRBJ2-5	TRBV12-3/TRBV12-4	many	CASSPGRGLSETQYF	TGTGCCAGCAGTCCAGGTCGGGGTTTGTCAGAGACCCAGTACTTC
NA	TRBJ1-2	TRBV13	many	CASSPRLTAAVNYGYTF	TGTGCCAGCAGTCCCAGATTGACCGCCGCTGTTAACTATGGCTACACCTTC
TRBD1	TRBJ2-1	TRBV10-1	NA	CASSGGDRGYNEQFF	TGCGCCAGCAGTGGGGGGGACAGGGGATACAATGAGCAGTTCTTC
NA	TRBJ2-7	TRBV6-6	many	CASRKPDYLDEQYF	TGTGCCAGCAGAAAACCAGACTACCTGGACGAGCAGTACTTC
NA	TRBJ2-2	TRBV18	many	CASSPDTGELFF	TGTGCCAGCTCACCGGACACCGGGGAGCTGTTTTTT
TRBD2	TRBJ2-3	TRBV11-3	many	CASSPGLAGDTQYF	TGTGCCAGCAGCCCCGGACTAGCGGGAGATACGCAGTATTTT
NA	TRBJ1-2	TRBV5-1	many	CASSKIGQTNYGYTF	TGCGCCAGCAGCAAGATTGGACAGACTAACTATGGCTACACCTTC
NA	TRBJ1-5	TRBV6-2/TRBV6-3	many	CASTQDRGQPQHF	TGTGCCAGCACCCAGGATCGCGGCCAGCCCCAGCATTTT
NA	TRBJ2-2	TRBV6-1	NA	CASSDGTSTGELFF	TGTGCCAGCAGTGATGGTACATCGACCGGGGAGCTGTTTTTT